A selection of T cell receptor beta chains follows, all from one sample in a study of CD8 T cells in ankylosing spondylitis. TCRdb fed the 5' RACE reads into MiXCR, producing one record per CDR3 protein. There are hundreds of thousands of distinct CDR3 sequences in the sample; 20% occur only once, and about an eighth lies in the top ten. Input material: blood, either unsorted or a sorted T cell fraction (not recorded which). Every receptor here comes from a male donor with ankylosing spondylitis or in good health (not recorded which). Both conserved end residues are part of each CDR3. A D gene is named only where the DNA matches it firmly. Size values are once, few and many counts, or a class for expanded clones, and some rows have none.

D gene | J gene | clone size | V gene | CDR3 DNA | CDR3 protein
- | TRBJ2-7 | - | TRBV6-5 | TGTGCCAGCAGTTACGGAGGGACACACTACGAGCAGTACTTC | CASSYGGTHYEQYF
- | TRBJ2-7 | few | TRBV29-1 | TGCAGCGTTATTCGGGGGGCCTCCTACGAGCAGTACTTC | CSVIRGASYEQYF
- | TRBJ2-7 | - | TRBV4-1 | TGCGCCAGCAGCCGCGGCGGGATTACCTACGAGCAGTACTTC | CASSRGGITYEQYF
TRBD2 | TRBJ2-3 | few | TRBV15 | TGTGCCACCAGACCTGGGGGGGGTACGCAGTATTTT | CATRPGGGTQYF
TRBD1 | TRBJ1-2 | - | TRBV12-3/TRBV12-4 | TGTGCCAGCAGTATTCCAGGGGGAGATGGCTACACCTTC | CASSIPGGDGYTF
- | TRBJ2-7 | many | TRBV10-3 | TGTGCCATCAGTGTTTTAGAAGTCTCCTACGAGCAGTACTTC | CAISVLEVSYEQYF
- | TRBJ2-7 | - | TRBV29-1 | TGCAGCGTTGTGTTGGGGGGGCGAAGCTCCTACGAGCAGTACTTC | CSVVLGGRSSYEQYF
TRBD1 | TRBJ2-1 | few | TRBV12-3/TRBV12-4 | TGTGCCAGCAGCTCGGGACAGCTTTACAATGAGCAGTTCTTC | CASSSGQLYNEQFF
TRBD2 | TRBJ2-2 | few | TRBV12-3/TRBV12-4 | TGTGCCAGCAGTCCCCGGGGGGGGGGCGAAACCGGGGAGCTGTTTTTT | CASSPRGGGETGELFF
TRBD2 | TRBJ2-3 | - | TRBV7-9 | TGTGCCAGCAGCCTGACTCGGGGGGTTGCAGATACGCAGTATTTT | CASSLTRGVADTQYF
- | TRBJ2-7 | - | TRBV11-2 | TGTGCCAGCAGCGGTGACACCTACTACGAGCAGTACTTC | CASSGDTYYEQYF
- | TRBJ1-1 | few | TRBV12-3/TRBV12-4 | TGTGCCAGCAGTTTAGCCTTGGCAGTGAACACTGAAGCTTTCTTT | CASSLALAVNTEAFF
TRBD2 | TRBJ2-5 | - | TRBV20-1 | TGCAGTGCTGGGACTAGCGGGGGAGAAAGCTACGAGACCCAGTACTTC | CSAGTSGGESYETQYF
- | TRBJ2-6 | once | TRBV3-1 | TGTGCCAGCAGCCGAAAGGGAGGCTCTGGGGCCAACGTCCTGACTTTC | CASSRKGGSGANVLTF
- | TRBJ1-2 | few | TRBV5-5 | TGTGCCAGCAGCTCGGGCGGGGGCAACTATGGCTACACCTTC | CASSSGGGNYGYTF
- | TRBJ2-7 | - | TRBV9 | TGTGCCAGCAGCGTCCTGCCGGGGCCCAACTACGAGCAGTACTTC | CASSVLPGPNYEQYF
- | TRBJ2-2 | - | TRBV15 | TGTGCCACCAGCGGACCAGGACAGACTACGAACACCGGGGAGCTGTTTTTT | CATSGPGQTTNTGELFF
TRBD2 | TRBJ2-1 | few | TRBV9 | TGTGCCAGCAGCGTAGTTAGCGGGGGCCCCCCTGAGCAGTTCTTC | CASSVVSGGPPEQFF
- | TRBJ1-1 | few | TRBV27 | TGTGCCAGCAGTTTATCCGGGGACTACACTGAAGCTTTCTTT | CASSLSGDYTEAFF
- | TRBJ2-2 | - | TRBV25-1 | TGTGCCAGCAGTGAACGGGGTCGCGGGGAGCTGTTTTTT | CASSERGRGELFF
TRBD1 | TRBJ2-3 | few | TRBV7-9 | TGTGCCAGCAGTCTATCCAACAGGGGCCTTCGCACAGATACGCAGTATTTT | CASSLSNRGLRTDTQYF
TRBD2 | TRBJ2-1 | - | TRBV7-9 | TGTGCCAGCAGCCGAGGCGGGGGTTGGGGTTACAATGAGCAGTTCTTC | CASSRGGGWGYNEQFF
- | TRBJ2-5 | few | TRBV12-3/TRBV12-4 | TGTGCCAGCAGTTCGGGGCCCTGGGCGACCCAGTACTTC | CASSSGPWATQYF
- | TRBJ1-1 | - | TRBV11-1 | TGTGCCAGCAGCTTAGCGCGCAGGAACACTGAAGCTTTCTTT | CASSLARRNTEAFF
- | TRBJ2-7 | - | TRBV29-1 | TGCAGCGTTGAGGGTGGGACAACTTACGAGCAGTACTTC | CSVEGGTTYEQYF
- | TRBJ2-1 | once | TRBV24-1 | TGTGCCACCAGTGTGGGCACGAGCTCCTACAATGAGCAGTTCTTC | CATSVGTSSYNEQFF
TRBD1 | TRBJ2-7 | few | TRBV10-3 | TGTGCCATCACCACGGACAGGGTGAGGGAGCAGTACTTC | CAITTDRVREQYF
TRBD2 | TRBJ2-2 | few | TRBV29-1 | TGCAGCGTCCATCCCGGGGGGGTTAACACCGGGGAGCTGTTTTTT | CSVHPGGVNTGELFF
TRBD1 | TRBJ2-1 | - | TRBV10-3 | TGTGCCATCAGGGCAGGGACAGGGGGTGACAATGAGCAGTTCTTC | CAIRAGTGGDNEQFF